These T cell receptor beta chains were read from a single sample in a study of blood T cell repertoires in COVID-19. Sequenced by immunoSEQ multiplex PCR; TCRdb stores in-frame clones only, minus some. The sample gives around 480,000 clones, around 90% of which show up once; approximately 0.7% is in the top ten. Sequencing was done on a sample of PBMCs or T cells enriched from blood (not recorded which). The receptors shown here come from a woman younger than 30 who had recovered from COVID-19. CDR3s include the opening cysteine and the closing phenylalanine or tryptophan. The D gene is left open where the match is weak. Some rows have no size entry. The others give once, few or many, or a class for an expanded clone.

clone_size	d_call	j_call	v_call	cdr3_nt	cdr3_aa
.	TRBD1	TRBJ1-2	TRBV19	TGTGCCAGTAGTATAGATCTGCGACAGGGGGGCATCTATGGCTACACCTTC	CASSIDLRQGGIYGYTF
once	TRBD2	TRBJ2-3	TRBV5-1	TGCGCCAGCAGCTTGGACCCGGGACTAGCGGGGGGGCCGAGGAATTTT	CASSLDPGLAGGPRNF
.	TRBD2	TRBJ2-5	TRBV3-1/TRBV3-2	TGTGCCAGCAGCCTGGGACTAGCGGGGGTTCAAGAGACCCAGTACTTC	CASSLGLAGVQETQYF
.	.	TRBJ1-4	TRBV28	TGTGCCAGCAGTTTATGGGACATAACTAATGAAAAACTGTTTTTT	CASSLWDITNEKLFF
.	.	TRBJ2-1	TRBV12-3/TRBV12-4	TGTGCCAGCAGTCCCGGGAAGAAGCAGTTCTTC	CASSPGKKQFF
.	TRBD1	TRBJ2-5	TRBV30	TGTGCCTGGAGCCTTTTACCCGGGACAGGCAGGGAGACCCAGTACTTC	CAWSLLPGTGRETQYF
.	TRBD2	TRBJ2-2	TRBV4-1	TGCGCCAGCAGCCCCGGACTAGCGGAGAACACCGGGGAGCTGTTTTTT	CASSPGLAENTGELFF
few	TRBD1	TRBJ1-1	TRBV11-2	TGTGCCAGCAGCCCGACAGGGGGCCATTACACTGAAGCTTTCTTT	CASSPTGGHYTEAFF
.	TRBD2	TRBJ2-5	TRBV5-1	TGCGCCAGCAGCTTGGAGCTAGCGGTTGGAGAGACCCAGTACTTC	CASSLELAVGETQYF
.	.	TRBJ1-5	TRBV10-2	TGCGCCAGCAGTAGCTCCGATCAGCCCCAGCATTTT	CASSSSDQPQHF
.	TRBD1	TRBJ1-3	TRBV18	TGTGCCAGCTCACCACTGACAGGGGCTGGAAACACCATATATTTT	CASSPLTGAGNTIYF
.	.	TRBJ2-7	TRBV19	TGTGCCAGCGCCTCCGGGCGGGGAAACGAGCAGTACTTC	CASASGRGNEQYF
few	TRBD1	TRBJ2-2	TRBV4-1	TGCGCCAGCAGCCACCCCAGGGGGTCCGCCGGGGAGCTGTTTTTT	CASSHPRGSAGELFF
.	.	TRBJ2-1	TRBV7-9	TGTGCCAGCAGCTTGACGGGGGAGGATGAGCAGTTCTTC	CASSLTGEDEQFF
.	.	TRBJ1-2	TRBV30	TGTGCCTGGACTACCGAGGGATGGTATGGCTACACCTTC	CAWTTEGWYGYTF
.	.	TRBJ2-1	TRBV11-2	TGTGCCAGCAGCCGAGGTTCCTACAATGAGCAGTTCTTC	CASSRGSYNEQFF
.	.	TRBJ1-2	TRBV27	TGTGCCAGCGCCCTACTACCCAGCAGGGACTACACCTTC	CASALLPSRDYTF
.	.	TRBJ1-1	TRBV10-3	TGTGCCATCAGCAGGGTTGGGAACACTGAAGCTTTCTTT	CAISRVGNTEAFF
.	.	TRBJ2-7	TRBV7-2	TGTGCCAGCAGCTTAGATAACGGGTCCTACGAGCAGTACTTC	CASSLDNGSYEQYF
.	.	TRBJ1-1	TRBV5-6	TGTGCCAGCAGCCCAGATCTCAGGGATTCGGCTGAAGCTTTCTTT	CASSPDLRDSAEAFF
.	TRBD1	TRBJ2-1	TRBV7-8	TGTGCCAGCAGCCCCGGGGACAGGGTTTACAATGAGCAGTTCTTC	CASSPGDRVYNEQFF
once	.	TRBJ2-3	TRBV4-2	TGTGCCAGCAGCCAAGACCTACCTAGCACAGATACGCAGTATTTT	CASSQDLPSTDTQYF
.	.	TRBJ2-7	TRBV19	TGTGCCAGTGCTCCGGGACAAGGGGCCTCCTACGAGCAGTACTTC	CASAPGQGASYEQYF
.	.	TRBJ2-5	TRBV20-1	TGCAGTGCTAGTCGAGGACTTATCCAAGAGACCCAGTACTTC	CSASRGLIQETQYF
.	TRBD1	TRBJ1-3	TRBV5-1	TGCGCCAGCAGCTTTACAGGGGGCGCTGGAAACACCATATATTTT	CASSFTGGAGNTIYF
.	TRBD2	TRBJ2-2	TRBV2	TGTGCCAGCAGTGAAATCCGGGGGGATACCGGGGAGCTGTTTTTT	CASSEIRGDTGELFF
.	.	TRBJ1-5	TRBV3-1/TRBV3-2	TGTGCCAGCAGCCTGCGAGGTCAGCCCCAGCATTTT	CASSLRGQPQHF
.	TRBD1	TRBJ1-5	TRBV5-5	TGTGCCAGCAGTTTTTCCGGGACAGTCAGCAATCAGCCCCAGCATTTT	CASSFSGTVSNQPQHF